This TCR beta chain originates from a study of identical twins. Study observations and caveats: For zero-insertion analyses, partial confounding could come from invariant MAIT and iNKT cells.

MiXCR, run by TCRdb on the 5' RACE reads, gives a single entry per CDR3 protein. The sample records around 680,000 distinct CDR3 sequences, 8.5% to 9% being singletons. This clonotype has only a few counts. Its target is unknown. The junction had 8 bases not matched to a gene; V was cut back by 4 bases and J by 4 bases. Germline assignment: CDR1 SGHRS and CDR2 YFSETQ. CDR3 size: 15 residues. The same data also contributed to another study, on yellow fever vaccine responses in identical twins.

J is TRBJ1-2 and V is TRBV5-1; 9 positions agree with TRBD1. The sequenced sample consisted of PBMCs. This receptor was obtained from a woman between 18 and 30 years old in good health. The CDR3 coding sequence is TGCGCCAGCAGCGGGGGGACAGGGTCCGGCTATGGCTACACCTTC. It encodes CASSGGTGSGYGYTF. Full variable domain (missing parts from reference TRBV5-1 and TRBJ1-2): KAGVTQTPRYLIKTRGQQVTLSCSPISGHRSVSWYQQTPGQGLQFLFEYFSETQRNKGNFPGRFSGRQFSNSRSEMNVSTLELGDSALYLCASSGGTGSGYGYTFGSGTRLTVV.